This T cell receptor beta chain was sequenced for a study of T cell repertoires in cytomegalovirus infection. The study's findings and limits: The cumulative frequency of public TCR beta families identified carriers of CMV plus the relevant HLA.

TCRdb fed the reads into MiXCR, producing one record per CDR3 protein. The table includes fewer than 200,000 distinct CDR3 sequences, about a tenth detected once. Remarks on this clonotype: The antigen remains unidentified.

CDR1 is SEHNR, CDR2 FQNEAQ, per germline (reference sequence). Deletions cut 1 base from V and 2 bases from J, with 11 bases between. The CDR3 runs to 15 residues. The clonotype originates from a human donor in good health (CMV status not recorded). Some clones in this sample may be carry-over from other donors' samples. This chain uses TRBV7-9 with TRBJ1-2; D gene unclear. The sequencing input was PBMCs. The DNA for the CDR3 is TGTGCCAGCAGCTTAGAGGCAGGAACAAACTATGGCTACACCTTC. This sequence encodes CASSLEAGTNYGYTF.